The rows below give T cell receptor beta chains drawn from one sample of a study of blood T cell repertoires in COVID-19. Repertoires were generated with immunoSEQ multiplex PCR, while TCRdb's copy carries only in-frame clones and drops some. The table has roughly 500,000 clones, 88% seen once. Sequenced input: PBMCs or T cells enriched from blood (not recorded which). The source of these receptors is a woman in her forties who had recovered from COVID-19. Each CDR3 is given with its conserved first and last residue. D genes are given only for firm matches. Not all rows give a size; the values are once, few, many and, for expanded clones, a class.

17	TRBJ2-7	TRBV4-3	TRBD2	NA	TGCGCCAGCAGCCAAGAGTCCCCAGCGGGAGGGAGGTACGAGCAGTACTTC	CASSQESPAGGRYEQYF
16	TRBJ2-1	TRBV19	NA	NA	TGTGCCAGTAGTCTGGGACCAGGGGACCCGAACAATGAGCAGTTCTTC	CASSLGPGDPNNEQFF
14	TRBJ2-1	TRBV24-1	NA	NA	TGTGCCACCAGTGATTGGAGGGGATCCAATGAGCAGTTCTTC	CATSDWRGSNEQFF
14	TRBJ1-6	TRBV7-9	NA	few	TGTGCCACGCGAGCCGGGACAAGCAATTCACCCCTCCACTTT	CATRAGTSNSPLHF
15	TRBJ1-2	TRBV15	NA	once	TGTGCCACCAGCAGAAGCACCGGGACACTCTATGGCTACACCTTC	CATSRSTGTLYGYTF
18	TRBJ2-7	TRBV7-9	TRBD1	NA	TGTGCCAGCAGCTCGGGACAGGGGGCGCGGGCGCTCTTCTACGAGCAGTACTTC	CASSSGQGARALFYEQYF
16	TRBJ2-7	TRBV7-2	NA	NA	TGTGCCAGCAGCTTAGTTGCAGCGGTAGGGACCTACGAGCAGTACTTC	CASSLVAAVGTYEQYF
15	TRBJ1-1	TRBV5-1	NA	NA	TGCGCCAGCAGCCCCGGGACACTATTTAACACTGAAGCTTTCTTT	CASSPGTLFNTEAFF
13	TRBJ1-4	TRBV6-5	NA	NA	TGTGCCAGCAGGACAGTGAACAATGAAAAACTGTTTTTT	CASRTVNNEKLFF
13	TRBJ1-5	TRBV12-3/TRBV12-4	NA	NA	TGTGCCAGCAGTGAAACACCGGGGTCCCCCCAGCATTTT	CASSETPGSPQHF
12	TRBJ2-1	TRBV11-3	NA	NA	TGTGCCAGCAGCCTTACAAACAATGAGCAGTTCTTC	CASSLTNNEQFF
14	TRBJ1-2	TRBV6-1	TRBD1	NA	TGTGCCAGCAGTGAATGGGACAGCTACTATGGCTACACCTTC	CASSEWDSYYGYTF
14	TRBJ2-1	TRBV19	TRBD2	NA	TGTGCCAGTAACGGTCTAGCGGGAGTAAATGAGCAGTTCTTC	CASNGLAGVNEQFF
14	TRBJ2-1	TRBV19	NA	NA	TGTGCCAGTACCGGGGTAGCCCCTGGCAATGAGCAGTTCTTC	CASTGVAPGNEQFF
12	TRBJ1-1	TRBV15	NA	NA	TGTGCCACCAGTAGCGGGAGCACTGAAGCTTTCTTT	CATSSGSTEAFF
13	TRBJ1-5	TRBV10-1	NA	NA	TGCGCCAGCAGTAAGAGGGTCGGTCAGCCCCAGCATTTT	CASSKRVGQPQHF
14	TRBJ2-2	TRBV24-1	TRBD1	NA	TGTGCCACCAACGGACAGGCGAACACCGGGGAGCTGTTTTTT	CATNGQANTGELFF
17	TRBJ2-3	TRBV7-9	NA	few	TGTGCCAGCAGCTTAGAGGTAGCGGGACAGGGTGCAGATACGCAGTATTTT	CASSLEVAGQGADTQYF
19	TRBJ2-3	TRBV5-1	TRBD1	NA	TGCGCCAGCAGCTCGCTGTGGATACAGGGGGCGACCGTCACAGATACGCAGTATTTT	CASSSLWIQGATVTDTQYF
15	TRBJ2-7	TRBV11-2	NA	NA	TGTGCCAGCAGCCCCTTCCGGGACACGTCCTACGAGCAGTACTTC	CASSPFRDTSYEQYF
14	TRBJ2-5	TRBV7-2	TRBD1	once	TGTGCCAGCAGCCCTCGACAGGGTAGTGAGACCCAGTACTTC	CASSPRQGSETQYF
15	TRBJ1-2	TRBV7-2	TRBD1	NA	TGTGCCAGCAGCTTAGGGACAGGGGGGCTTGATGGCTACACCTTC	CASSLGTGGLDGYTF
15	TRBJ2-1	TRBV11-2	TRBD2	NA	TGTGCCAGCAGTTCACTAGCGGGAGGAGGGCATGAGCAGTTCTTC	CASSSLAGGGHEQFF
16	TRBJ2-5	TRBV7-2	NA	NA	TGTGCCAGCAGCCCCACCCATGAGACATTACAAGAGACCCAGTACTTC	CASSPTHETLQETQYF
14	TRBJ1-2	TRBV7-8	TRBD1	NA	TGTGCCAGCAGCTCCCCTGACAGGGTCGTTGGCTACACCTTC	CASSSPDRVVGYTF
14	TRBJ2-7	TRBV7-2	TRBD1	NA	TGTGCCAGCACCTGGGACAGGGGCTCCTACGAGCAGTACTTC	CASTWDRGSYEQYF
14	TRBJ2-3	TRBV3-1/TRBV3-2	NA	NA	TGTGCCAGCAGCCTTCGGGTCTCCACAGATACGCAGTATTTT	CASSLRVSTDTQYF
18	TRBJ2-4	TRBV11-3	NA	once	TGTGCCAGCAGCTTTGGGGGGAACCCTTTACTAGCCAAAAACATTCAGTACTTC	CASSFGGNPLLAKNIQYF
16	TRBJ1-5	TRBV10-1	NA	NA	TGCGCCAGCCTAGGACTGGGATCCTATAGCAATCAGCCCCAGCATTTT	CASLGLGSYSNQPQHF
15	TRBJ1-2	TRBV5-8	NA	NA	TGTGCCAGCAGCTTGGACAGGGATTTTAGCTATGGCTACACCTTC	CASSLDRDFSYGYTF
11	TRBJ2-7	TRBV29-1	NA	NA	TGCAGCGCACTCAGGGACTACGAGCAGTACTTC	CSALRDYEQYF